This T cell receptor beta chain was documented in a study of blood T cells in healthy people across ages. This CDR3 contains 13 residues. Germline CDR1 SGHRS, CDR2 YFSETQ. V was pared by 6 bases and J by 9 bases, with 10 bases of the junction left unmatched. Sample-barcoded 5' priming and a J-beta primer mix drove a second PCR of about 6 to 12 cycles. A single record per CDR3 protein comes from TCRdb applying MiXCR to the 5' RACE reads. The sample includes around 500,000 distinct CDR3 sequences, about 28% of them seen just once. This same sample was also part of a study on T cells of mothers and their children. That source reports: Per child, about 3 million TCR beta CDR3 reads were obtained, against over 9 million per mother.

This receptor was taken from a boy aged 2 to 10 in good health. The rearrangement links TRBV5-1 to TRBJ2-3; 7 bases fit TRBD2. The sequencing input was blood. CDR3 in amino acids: CASKSERDSTQYF. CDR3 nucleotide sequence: TGCGCCAGCAAATCGGAGCGGGACTCAACGCAGTATTTT.